This TCR beta chain derives from a study of T cells in localized non-small cell lung cancer. Study conclusions and caveats: It remains possible that heterogeneity exists, since only one tumor region was sequenced. Detection in adjacent lung was observed for a median about 56 of the top 100 tumor clones. Clonality peaked in uninvolved adjacent lung rather than tumor. Higher T cell density in the blood was associated with longer overall survival, whereas higher adjacent-lung clonality associated with shorter survival.

The CDR3 contains 14 residues. V lost 3 bases and J 4 bases, leaving 12 bases between the germline ends. CDR1 and CDR2 (germline): SGHNT, YENEEA. This table comes from immunoSEQ multiplex PCR, and its TCRdb copy is limited to in-frame clones, with some not included. This sample has 4,500 or so clones, with 38% found just once. This clone has only a few counts. What it binds is unknown. Sequences were derived from lung tumor tissue, sampled before any cancer treatment. The chain is built from TRBV11-3 and TRBJ1-2; D is uncertain. This clonotype was sampled from a woman aged 40 to 75 with stage I lung adenocarcinoma. The CDR3 is CASSLVGFSYGYTF. The DNA for the CDR3 is TGTGCCAGCAGCTTGGTAGGGTTCAGCTATGGCTACACCTTC.